This TCR beta chain was identified in a study of early T cells in non-severe SARS-CoV-2 infection. Study as a whole: Sequencing targeted bulk RNA from unsorted whole blood, leaving chains unpaired.

As concerns this clonotype: The target antigen is unknown.

Study-level findings and limits: Anti-spike CD8 responses were favored by VDJdb matching, which missed private and CD4 specificities.

Attachment of unique molecular identifiers to individual cDNA molecules was performed. TCRdb processed the 5' RACE reads anew with MiXCR; each CDR3 protein has one entry. The sample includes tens of thousands of distinct CDR3 sequences, roughly 7% of them seen just once. CDR1 SGHVS and CDR2 FQNEAQ come from the germline V gene. The junction had 15 bases not matched to a gene; V was cut back by 2 bases and J by 4 bases. The CDR3 length is 18 residues. The J gene is TRBJ2-3, the V gene TRBV7-8; TRBD2 aligns across 7 bases. The TCR sequence derives from an adult who was a healthcare worker with PCR-confirmed SARS-CoV-2 infection or an uninfected control (not recorded which). Sequenced sample: whole blood. The CDR3 loop is CASSLRRTRLASADTQYF. The CDR3 nucleotides read TGTGCCAGCAGCTTACGTCGTACGCGACTAGCTTCAGCAGATACGCAGTATTTT.